The clone carrying this T cell receptor beta chain appeared many times. What it binds is unknown. The time point was: pre-sensitization, week 0. Treatment given: therapeutic diphenylcyclopropenone sensitization with weekly scalp DPC. The sample comes from a study of human T cells and chemical hapten exposure. Study-level information: 2% DPC applied to an approximately 2 cm by approximately 2 cm arm area sensitized donors. The study patch tested 0.01% DPC on the upper back and read results at 6 days.

In the library, unique molecular identifiers were attached to individual cDNA molecules. Via MiXCR, TCRdb re-called the RACE reads, giving one row per CDR3 protein. The sample yields roughly 120,000 distinct CDR3 sequences, approximately 15% seen once. Germline V gives CDR1 SGHTA, CDR2 FQGNSA. The CDR3 runs 15 residues. Trimming removed 5 bases from V and 2 bases from J, with 12 bases in between. The study's findings and limits: The study found that DPC sensitization did not change TCRs above 1 in 1000 frequency.

This chain links TRBV7-2 with TRBJ2-2; unclear D gene. Specimen: whole blood, collected in connection with sensitization to the hapten diphenylcyclopropenone (DPC). This TCR came from a woman between 18 and 29 years old with alopecia areata. Some clones in this sample may be carry-over from other donors' samples. The CDR3 DNA sequence: TGTGCCAGCAGCGTTTTTGTCTCCAACACCGGGGAGCTGTTTTTT. Translated, it gives CASSVFVSNTGELFF.